Shown below are 15 T cell receptor beta chains from a single sample sequenced in a study of T cell responses to AZD1222 COVID-19 vaccine. Generated by immunoSEQ multiplex PCR, the TCRdb table keeps only in-frame clones and is missing some. The repertoire holds roughly 200,000 clones, with 85% to 95% as singletons. The material was peripheral blood, obtained 28 days after the second dose of the MenACWY control vaccine. These receptors were taken from an adult who received the MenACWY meningococcal vaccine as a control.

This chain uses TRBV7-8 with TRBJ1-2, with TRBD1 identical over 9 bases. The CDR3 is made up of 15 amino acids. The V gene's germline CDR1 is SGHVS and CDR2 FQNEAQ. Trimming took 7 bases from V and 7 from J; bases not matched to a gene: 13. Written as DNA, the CDR3 is TGTGCCAGCACCCAACTGGGACAGGGTAAGGGTGGCTACACCTTC. This codes for CASTQLGQGKGGYTF.

This chain joins TRBV15 and TRBJ2-1; 15 bases agree with TRBD2. The CDR3 is 18 amino acids. After removal of 1 base from V and 9 bases from J, the junction contained 10 bases not matched to a gene. Per germline, CDR1 LNHNV and CDR2 YYDKDF (reference sequence). CDR3 sequence (DNA): TGTGCCACCAGCAGAGTGCCAGGACTAGCGGGGGGGCCCGGTGAGCAGTTCTTC. It encodes CATSRVPGLAGGPGEQFF.

The chain recombines TRBV7-9 with TRBJ1-2; TRBD1 matches 9 bases. The germline V gene encodes CDR1 SEHNR and CDR2 FQNEAQ (reference sequence). This CDR3 is 14 amino acids long. J lost 6 bases, V lost 5 bases, and 7 bases had no gene match. CDR3 sequence (DNA): TGTGCCAGCAGCCGACAGGGGGGCTTTGATGGCTACACCTTC. Residues: CASSRQGGFDGYTF.

The chain joins TRBV18 to TRBJ1-5; TRBD1 is a possible D gene (6 bases). Germline assignment: CDR1 KGHSH and CDR2 LQKENI. The CDR3 sequence is 18 residues long. Trimming shortened V by 9 bases and J by 0 bases, and 24 bases separated the two germline ends. This CDR3 is CARAPGQNRVLSNQPQHF. The CDR3 coding sequence is TGTGCCAGGGCCCCAGGCCAGAACAGGGTTCTTAGCAATCAGCCCCAGCATTTT. Full variable domain (remainder filled in from reference TRBV18 and TRBJ1-5): NAGVMQNPRHLVRRRGQEARLRCSPMKGHSHVYWYRQLPEEGLKFMVYLQKENIIDESGMPKERFSAEFPKEGPSILRIQQVVRGDSAAYFCARAPGQNRVLSNQPQHFGDGTRLSIL.

The chain employs TRBV7-3 and TRBJ2-6, with D perhaps assigned TRBD1 or TRBD2 (6 bases each). This CDR3 comprises 16 residues. Germline assignment: CDR1 SGHTA and CDR2 FQGTGA. Trimming removed 5 bases at V and 4 bases at J, with 15 bases between. CDR3 DNA sequence: TGTGCCAGCAGCCCCAAAGGGGGGAGCGGGGCCAACGTCCTGACTTTC. Encoded protein: CASSPKGGSGANVLTF.

J is TRBJ1-1 and V is TRBV6-2 or TRBV6-3, with a tentative D call TRBD1 (5 bases). V dropped 0 bases and J dropped 0 bases, with 8 bases sitting between them. CDR1 and CDR2 (germline): MNHEY, SVGEGT. The CDR3 is 15 amino acids. The CDR3 bases are TGTGCCAGCAGTTACTCAAGGGGAATGAACACTGAAGCTTTCTTT. It codes for CASSYSRGMNTEAFF.

CDR3 sequence reads: CASSHPGQGRYEAFF. CDR3 coding DNA: TGCGCCAGCAGCCACCCGGGACAGGGTCGGTATGAAGCTTTCTTT. The chain couples TRBV4-1 to TRBJ1-1; 9 bases align to TRBD1. CDR1 and CDR2 (germline): MGHRA, YSYEKL. Germline trimming cut 3 bases from V and 7 bases from J; bases unmatched to any gene: 9. The CDR3 consists of 15 residues.

The chain carries TRBV4-2 and TRBJ2-3; tentatively, D is TRBD2 (7 bases). V lost 0 bases to trimming and J lost 1 base, with 14 bases between them. The germline V gene encodes CDR1 LGHNA and CDR2 YNFKEQ. The CDR3 extends over 17 amino acids. The CDR3 protein is CASSQDRGGSGTDTQYF. The CDR3 region has the DNA TGTGCCAGCAGCCAAGATAGGGGGGGGTCCGGCACAGATACGCAGTATTTT.

This chain links TRBV2 with TRBJ1-5; D call uncertain. Germline loops: CDR1 SNHLY, CDR2 FYNNEI. The CDR3 totals 12 residues. V shed 4 bases and J shed 5 bases, with 6 bases lying between them. The CDR3 region is CASSADDQPQHF. Here the CDR3 DNA reads TGTGCCAGCAGTGCTGACGATCAGCCCCAGCATTTT.

This clone was observed a single time. This chain joins TRBV15 and TRBJ2-1, with TRBD2 identical over 12 bases. The CDR3 contains 14 residues. The germline gives CDR1 LNHNV, CDR2 YYDKDF (reference sequence). J lost 15 bases, V lost 5 bases, and 11 bases had no gene match. The CDR3 DNA sequence: TGTGCCACCAGCGGCCTAGCGGGGGGGATCTTGCGGTTCTTC. Protein: CATSGLAGGILRFF.

This clone is a singleton in its sample. This chain uses TRBV11-1 with TRBJ2-5; 7 bases are a match to TRBD2. The CDR3 has 13 residues. In germline, CDR1 is SGHAT, CDR2 FQDESV (reference sequence). V shed 5 bases, J shed 7 bases, and the junction held 7 bases outside the gene matches. For the CDR3, the DNA is TGTGCCAGCAGCCCTGGTTGGGAGGGGACCCAGTACTTC. It specifies CASSPGWEGTQYF.

This clone was counted once. The chain couples TRBV3-1 (or the pseudogene TRBV3-2) to TRBJ1-6, with D perhaps matching TRBD1 (5 bases). The V gene lost 3 bases and the J gene lost 10 bases, with 10 bases spanning the gap. The CDR3 is 13 residues long. The germline gives CDR1 LGHDT, CDR2 YNNKEL (reference sequence). The CDR3: CASSQNGGSPLHF. CDR3 DNA sequence: TGTGCCAGCAGCCAGAACGGGGGGTCACCCCTCCACTTT.

The rearrangement joins TRBV5-1 to TRBJ2-3, with TRBD2 identical over 7 bases. The CDR3 sequence is 15 residues long. V shed 6 bases, J shed 6 bases, and the junction held 13 bases outside the gene matches. Germline CDR1 SGHRS, CDR2 YFSETQ. The CDR3: CASNNEGLFSDTQYF. The CDR3 bases are TGCGCCAGCAATAATGAGGGACTATTTTCGGATACGCAGTATTTT.

This clone was found once. V usage is TRBV11-2 and J usage is TRBJ2-3; D uncertain. The length of the CDR3 is 12 residues. CDR1 and CDR2 from the germline V gene are SGHAT and FQNNGV. The ends were cut back, 7 bases at V and 0 bases at J, with 5 bases in the middle. The CDR3 DNA follows: TGTGCCAGCACCTCTAGCACAGATACGCAGTATTTT. It yields the protein CASTSSTDTQYF. The full variable domain, rest sourced from reference TRBV11-2 and TRBJ2-3, is EAGVAQSPRYKIIEKRQSVAFWCNPISGHATLYWYQQILGQGPKLLIQFQNNGVVDDSQLPKDRFSAERLKGVDSTLKIQPAKLEDSAVYLCASTSSTDTQYFGPGTRLTVL.

The genes are TRBV11-2 and TRBJ2-2; either TRBD1 or TRBD2 may supply D (6 bases each). The CDR3 spans 16 residues. The V end lost 5 bases, the J end lost 4 bases, and 17 bases lay between the germline ends. Germline loops: CDR1 SGHAT, CDR2 FQNNGV. The CDR3 reads CASSPRGVRTTGELFF. CDR3 coding DNA: TGTGCCAGCAGCCCAAGGGGGGTTCGGACCACCGGGGAGCTGTTTTTT.